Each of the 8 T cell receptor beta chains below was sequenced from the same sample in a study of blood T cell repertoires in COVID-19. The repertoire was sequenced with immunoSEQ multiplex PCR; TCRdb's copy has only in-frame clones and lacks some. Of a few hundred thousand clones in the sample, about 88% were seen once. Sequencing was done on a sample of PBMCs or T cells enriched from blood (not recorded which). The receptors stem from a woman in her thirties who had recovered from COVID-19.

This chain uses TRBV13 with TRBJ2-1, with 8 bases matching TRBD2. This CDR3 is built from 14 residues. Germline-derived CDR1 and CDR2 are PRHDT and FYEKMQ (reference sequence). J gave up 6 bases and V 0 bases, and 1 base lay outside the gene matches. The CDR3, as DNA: TGTGCCAGCAGCTTAGGGAGCGGGGGCAATGAGCAGTTCTTC. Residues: CASSLGSGGNEQFF. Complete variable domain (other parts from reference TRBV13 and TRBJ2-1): AAGVIQSPRHLIKEKRETATLKCYPIPRHDTVYWYQQGPGQDPQFLISFYEKMQSDKGSIPDRFSAQQFSDYHSELNMSSLELGDSALYFCASSLGSGGNEQFFGPGTRLTVL.

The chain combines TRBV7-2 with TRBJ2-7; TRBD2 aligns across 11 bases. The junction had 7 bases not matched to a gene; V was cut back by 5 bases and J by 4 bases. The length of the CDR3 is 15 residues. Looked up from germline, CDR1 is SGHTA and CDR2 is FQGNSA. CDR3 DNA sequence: TGTGCCAGCAGCCCTATAGCGGGAGGGCGATACGAGCAGTACTTC. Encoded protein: CASSPIAGGRYEQYF.

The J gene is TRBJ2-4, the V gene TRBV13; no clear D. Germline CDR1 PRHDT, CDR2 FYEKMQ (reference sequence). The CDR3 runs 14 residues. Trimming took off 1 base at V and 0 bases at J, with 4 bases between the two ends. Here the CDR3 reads CASSLAGAKNIQYF. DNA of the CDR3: TGTGCCAGCAGCTTAGCGGGAGCCAAAAACATTCAGTACTTC.

CDR3 DNA: TGTGCCAGCAGTGTTGAGGTCGAAGCTTTCTTT. Translation: CASSVEVEAFF. The rearrangement joins TRBV2 to TRBJ1-1, with D unclear. Germline V gene lookup returns CDR1 SNHLY and CDR2 FYNNEI. This CDR3 has 11 residues. Trimming pared 4 bases from V and 8 bases from J, leaving 8 bases between. The full variable domain, with the rest looked up from reference TRBV2 and TRBJ1-1, is EPEVTQTPSHQVTQMGQEVILRCVPISNHLYFYWYRQILGQKVEFLVSFYNNEISEKSEIFDDQFSVERPDGSNFTLKIRSTKLEDSAMYFCASSVEVEAFFGQGTRLTVV.

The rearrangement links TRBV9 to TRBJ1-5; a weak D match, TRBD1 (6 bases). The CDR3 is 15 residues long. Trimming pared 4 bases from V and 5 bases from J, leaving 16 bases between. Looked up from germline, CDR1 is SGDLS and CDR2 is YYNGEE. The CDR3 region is CASSPGEGGHQPQHF. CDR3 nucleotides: TGTGCCAGCAGCCCAGGTGAAGGGGGTCATCAGCCCCAGCATTTT.

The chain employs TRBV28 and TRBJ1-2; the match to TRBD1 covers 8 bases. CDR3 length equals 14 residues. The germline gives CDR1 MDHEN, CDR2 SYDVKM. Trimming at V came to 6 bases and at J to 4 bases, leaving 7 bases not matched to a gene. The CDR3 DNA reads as TGTGCCAGCAGGGGAGAAGGACAGGGCTATGGCTACACCTTC. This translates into CASRGEGQGYGYTF.

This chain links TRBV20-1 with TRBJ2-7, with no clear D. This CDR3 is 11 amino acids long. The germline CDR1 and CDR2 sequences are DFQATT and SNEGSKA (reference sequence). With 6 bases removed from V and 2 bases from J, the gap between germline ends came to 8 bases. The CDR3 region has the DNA TGCAGTGCAGCCAGGACCTACGAGCAGTACTTC. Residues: CSAARTYEQYF.

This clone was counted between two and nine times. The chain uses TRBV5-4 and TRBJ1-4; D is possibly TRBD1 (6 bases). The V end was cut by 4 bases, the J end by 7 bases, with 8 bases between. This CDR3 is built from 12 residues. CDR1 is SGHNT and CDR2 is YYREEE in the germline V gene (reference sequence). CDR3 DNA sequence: TGTGCCAGCAGCGAAGGGGGTGAAAAACTGTTTTTT. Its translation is CASSEGGEKLFF.